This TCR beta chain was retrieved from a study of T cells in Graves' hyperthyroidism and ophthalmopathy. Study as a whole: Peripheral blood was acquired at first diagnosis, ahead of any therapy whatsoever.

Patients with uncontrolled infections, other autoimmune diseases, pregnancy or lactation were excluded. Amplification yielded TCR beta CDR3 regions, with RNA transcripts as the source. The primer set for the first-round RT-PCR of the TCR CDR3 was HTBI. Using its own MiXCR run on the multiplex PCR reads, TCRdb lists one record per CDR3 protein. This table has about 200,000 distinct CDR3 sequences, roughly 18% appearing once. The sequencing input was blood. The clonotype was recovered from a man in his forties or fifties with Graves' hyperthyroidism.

The CDR3 is CATGVGYGYTF. As DNA, the CDR3 is TGTGCCACCGGGGTAGGATATGGCTACACCTTC. The rearrangement links TRBV6-1 to TRBJ1-2; D not resolved. CDR1 and CDR2 (germline): MNHNS, SASEGT. The length of the CDR3 is 11 residues. The V and J ends lost 10 bases and 5 bases respectively, with 11 bases between them.